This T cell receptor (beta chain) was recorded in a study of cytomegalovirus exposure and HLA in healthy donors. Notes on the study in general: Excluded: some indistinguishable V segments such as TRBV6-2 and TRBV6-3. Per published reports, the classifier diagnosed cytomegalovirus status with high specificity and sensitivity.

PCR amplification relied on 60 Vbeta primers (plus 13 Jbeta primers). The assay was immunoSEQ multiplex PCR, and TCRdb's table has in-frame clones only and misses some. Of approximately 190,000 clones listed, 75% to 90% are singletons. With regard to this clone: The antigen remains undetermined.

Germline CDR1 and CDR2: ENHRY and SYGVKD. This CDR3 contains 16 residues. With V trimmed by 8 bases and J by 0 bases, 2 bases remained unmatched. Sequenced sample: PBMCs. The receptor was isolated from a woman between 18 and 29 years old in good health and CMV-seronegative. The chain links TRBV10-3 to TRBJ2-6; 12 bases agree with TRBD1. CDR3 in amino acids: CAIGTGGLSGANVLTF. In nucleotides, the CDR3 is TGTGCCATCGGGACAGGGGGCCTCTCTGGGGCCAACGTCCTGACTTTC.